Following are 3 T cell receptor beta chains from one sample sequenced in a study of memory CD4+ T cells and cytomegalovirus serostatus. The repertoire was sequenced with immunoSEQ multiplex PCR; TCRdb's copy has only in-frame clones and lacks some. This sample carries about 46,000 clones, under 80% of them seen once, and the ten largest clones take roughly 0.6%. The sort gate was single viable CD3+CD4+CD8-CD45RO+ cells for memory CD4+ T cells. The sequencing sample was made of memory CD4+ T cells from blood. The receptors stem from an adult in good health and CMV-seronegative.

This chain joins TRBV5-6 and TRBJ2-6, with TRBD1 matching over 8 bases. After removal of 0 bases from V and 7 bases from J, the junction contained 3 bases not matched to a gene. The germline V gene encodes CDR1 SGHDT and CDR2 YYEEEE. CDR3 length: 15 amino acids. The CDR3 reads CASSLGTGYANVLTF. CDR3 coding DNA: TGTGCCAGCAGCTTGGGGACAGGGTACGCCAACGTCCTGACTTTC.

This clone has only one observation. The CDR3 DNA reads as TGTGCCAGCAGCCCTGGAAGCAGGGGACCGCTGGGGAACACTGAAGCTTTCTTT. Amino acids: CASSPGSRGPLGNTEAFF. The V call is TRBV4-2, the J call TRBJ1-1; TRBD1 is a possible D gene (6 bases). The CDR3 totals 18 residues. Trimming left V 4 bases short and J 1 base short, with 22 bases between. Germline V gene data show CDR1 as LGHNA and CDR2 as YNFKEQ.

With regard to this clone: This CDR3 is also generated by other DNA sequences in the sample. The chain has TRBV4-1 and TRBJ2-7; D gene ambiguous. The CDR3 consists of 13 residues. The germline CDR1 and CDR2 sequences are MGHRA and YSYEKL. The V end lost 2 bases, the J end lost 3 bases, and 8 bases lay between the germline ends. This CDR3 reads CASSQQDGYEQYF. The CDR3 DNA reads as TGCGCCAGCAGCCAACAGGACGGCTACGAGCAGTACTTC.